The clone carrying this T cell receptor (beta chain) has only one observation. This CDR3 spans 14 amino acids. V lost 5 bases and J 0 bases, leaving 11 bases between the germline ends. Germline CDR1 and CDR2: MNHEY and SMNVEV (reference sequence). The record originates from a study of blood T cell repertoires in COVID-19. The authors' processing: Quantification of nucleated cells was approximated via reference gene primer amplification. The protocol was immunoSEQ multiplex PCR, while the TCRdb copy is restricted to in-frame clones and leaves out a portion. V, J and clone size reflect that table, while D and trimming were determined from the DNA. The sample carries about 120,000 clones, around 86% recorded once.

Input material: peripheral blood. The chain recombines TRBV27 with TRBJ2-7; tentatively, D is TRBD1 (5 bases). This TCR was sampled from a woman aged 70-85 years with acute or convalescent COVID-19. The CDR3 is CASSPMTASYEQYF. CDR3 DNA sequence: TGTGCCAGCAGTCCGATGACAGCCTCCTACGAGCAGTACTTC.